The T cell receptor beta chain under discussion was sequenced for a study of T cells in Graves' hyperthyroidism and ophthalmopathy. Clinical symptoms, serum thyroxine and TRAb, thyroid ultrasound and orbital computed tomography were used for the diagnoses. The length of the CDR3 is 14 residues. V lost 2 bases to trimming and J lost 8 bases, with 15 bases between them. From germline, CDR1 is MNHEY and CDR2 SMNVEV (reference sequence). It was RNA transcripts that yielded the amplified TCR beta CDR3 regions. Researchers ran a first-round RT-PCR on the TCR CDR3 using the HTBI primer set. TCRdb ran MiXCR on the multiplex PCR reads and lists one entry per CDR3 protein. The sample shows 500,000 or so distinct CDR3 sequences, around 15% of them seen only once.

J is TRBJ1-1 and V is TRBV27; D is perhaps TRBD1 (6 bases). The material sequenced was blood. This receptor was obtained from a woman in her thirties with Graves' ophthalmopathy. The CDR3 here is CASSLRGGQPEAFF. The CDR3 region has the DNA TGTGCCAGCAGTTTAAGGGGGGGGCAACCCGAAGCTTTCTTT.